The next 11 T cell receptor beta chains were all read from a single sample in a study of Graves' ophthalmopathy and Graves' hyperthyroidism. RNA transcripts yielded amplified TCR beta CDR3 regions. HTBI-primed RT-PCR formed the first round, and a multiplex PCR formed the second. TCRdb processed the multiplex PCR reads anew with MiXCR; each CDR3 protein has one entry. The sample has 200,000 to 250,000 distinct CDR3 sequences; roughly 29% are singletons. Sequencing was carried out using peripheral blood. These receptors all stem from a man over 45 with Graves' ophthalmopathy.

This clonotype showed up many times. The chain employs TRBV25-1 and TRBJ2-4, with D tentatively TRBD1 (7 bases). The CDR3 spans 17 residues. Germline CDR1 is MGHDK and CDR2 is SYGVNS. The V gene lost 2 bases and the J gene lost 0 bases, with 14 bases spanning the gap. CDR3 protein: CASSEAPGGLAKNIQYF. The CDR3 region has the DNA TGTGCCAGCAGTGAAGCGCCAGGGGGGCTAGCCAAAAACATTCAGTACTTC.

This clonotype has a count of ten or more. V gene TRBV27 combines with J gene TRBJ2-5, with D perhaps matching TRBD2 (5 bases). The CDR3 is 13 amino acids. The germline V gene encodes CDR1 MNHEY and CDR2 SMNVEV (reference sequence). Trimming left V 6 bases short and J 1 base short, with 9 bases between. The CDR3 region has the DNA TGTGCCAGCAGGGCTAGCCTCCAAGAGACCCAGTACTTC. This translates into CASRASLQETQYF.

The genes are TRBV13 and TRBJ1-6, with TRBD1 identical over 8 bases. Trimming cost V 5 bases and J 11 bases; bases outside gene matches: 8. The length of the CDR3 is 14 residues. CDR1 PRHDT and CDR2 FYEKMQ come from the germline V gene (reference sequence). This CDR3 is CASSQDRGQAPLHF. The CDR3 bases are TGTGCCAGCAGCCAAGACAGGGGCCAAGCACCCCTCCACTTT.

This clonotype showed up just a few times. This sequence joins TRBV6-1 and TRBJ2-7; D unresolved. CDR1 is MNHNS, CDR2 SASEGT, per germline. The germline V and J ends were trimmed by 1 base and 9 bases, with 19 bases remaining between them. The CDR3 is 15 residues long. For the CDR3, the DNA is TGTGCCAGCAGTGAAGGGCAGAGCCGACATGGATGGCAGTACTTC. Amino acid sequence: CASSEGQSRHGWQYF.

This clonotype has at least ten counts. The J gene is TRBJ2-7, the V gene TRBV18; the D gene is possibly TRBD2 (5 bases). Germline CDR1 and CDR2: KGHSH and LQKENI. There are 14 residues in the CDR3. The V and J ends lost 2 bases and 9 bases respectively, with 17 bases between them. CDR3: CASSPSELAVGQYF. CDR3 sequence (DNA): TGTGCCAGCTCACCATCCGAGCTAGCTGTGGGGCAGTACTTC.

The V and J genes are TRBV6-2 or TRBV6-3 and TRBJ2-7; 8 nucleotides align to TRBD2. This CDR3 contains 19 residues. Trimming cost V 6 bases and J 4 bases; bases outside gene matches: 23. Germline V gene data show CDR1 as MNHEY and CDR2 as SVGEGT. CDR3: CASSPGQREIYWLNYEQYF. CDR3 DNA sequence: TGTGCCAGCAGCCCCGGCCAGCGGGAGATTTATTGGCTGAATTACGAGCAGTACTTC.

This clonotype was observed at least ten times. J is TRBJ2-7 and V is TRBV6-1, with D perhaps being TRBD1 or TRBD2 (5 bases each). Germline-derived CDR1 and CDR2 are MNHNS and SASEGT. The CDR3 is 14 residues long. Trimming left V 3 bases short and J 3 bases short, with 12 bases between. DNA of the CDR3: TGTGCCAGCAGTGACCCGGGACGGCTCTACGAGCAGTACTTC. As protein: CASSDPGRLYEQYF.

At least ten counts were recorded for this clonotype. V gene TRBV19 combines with J gene TRBJ2-2, with no clear D. CDR3 length: 13 amino acids. The germline CDR1 and CDR2 sequences are LNHDA and SQIVND (reference sequence). V lost 6 bases to trimming and J lost 0 bases, with 5 bases between them. CDR3 nucleotide sequence: TGTGCCAGTAGAAAACCGAACACCGGGGAGCTGTTTTTT. This gives the protein CASRKPNTGELFF.

This clonotype was seen many times. The J gene is TRBJ1-6, the V gene TRBV7-9; no firm D call. Trimming took off 1 base at V and 0 bases at J, with 4 bases between the two ends. This CDR3 has 15 amino acids. Germline CDR1 reads SEHNR; CDR2 reads FQNEAQ (reference sequence). The chain's CDR3 is CASSLDNSYNSPLHF. The CDR3 DNA is TGTGCCAGCAGCTTAGACAACTCCTATAATTCACCCCTCCACTTT.

A word on this clonotype: The germline gene is not matched at one end of the junction; a read error may be the cause. The CDR3 region is CASSRVGTNTWELFF. DNA of the CDR3: TGTGCCAGCAGTCGCGTGGGTACGAACACCTGGGAGCTGTTTTTT. This chain links TRBV6-2 or TRBV6-3 with TRBJ2-2; D call uncertain. The germline V gene encodes CDR1 MNHEY and CDR2 SVGEGT. There are 15 residues in the CDR3.

This clonotype was picked up many times. The chain recombines TRBV12-3 or TRBV12-4 with TRBJ1-1, with 8 bases aligning to TRBD1. Germline trimming cut 6 bases from V and 12 bases from J; bases unmatched to any gene: 9. The CDR3 sequence is 12 residues long. Written as DNA, the CDR3 is TGTGCCAGCAGGGGACAGGATCATTACCCTTTCTTT. Its translation is CASRGQDHYPFF.